The clone carrying this T cell receptor (beta chain) was seen only a few times. Its antigen is as yet unknown. The data derive from a study of T cell repertoires in cytomegalovirus infection. The wider study: Recently identified HLA-C-restricted and well-studied HLA-B-restricted CMV epitopes were used. It can be stated that public TCR beta signatures indicated CMV infection as well as a matching HLA type. Study results and limitations: The ex vivo response showed dominance by HLA-C-restricted CMV-specific TCR beta clonotypes. Identification of carriers of CMV plus the relevant HLA was achieved through cumulative public TCR beta family frequency.

TCRdb itself ran the reads through MiXCR, one entry per CDR3 protein. The sample holds about 500,000 distinct CDR3 sequences; roughly a third are singletons and the top ten take under 20%. CDR1 is SGHTA and CDR2 is FQGTGA in the germline V gene. The germline V and J ends were trimmed by 6 bases and 5 bases, with 27 bases remaining between them. This CDR3 has 18 residues. The chain has TRBV7-3 and TRBJ2-3, with D maybe TRBD2 (7 bases). The specimen was cultured PBMCs, collected from culture after CMV antigen stimulation. The clonotype was recovered from a human donor in good health (CMV status not recorded). Some clones in this sample may be carry-over from other donors' samples. The CDR3 loop reads CASSPFPAHRGAIDTQYF. The CDR3, as DNA: TGTGCCAGCAGTCCTTTTCCCGCCCACCGGGGGGCTATAGATACGCAGTATTTT.